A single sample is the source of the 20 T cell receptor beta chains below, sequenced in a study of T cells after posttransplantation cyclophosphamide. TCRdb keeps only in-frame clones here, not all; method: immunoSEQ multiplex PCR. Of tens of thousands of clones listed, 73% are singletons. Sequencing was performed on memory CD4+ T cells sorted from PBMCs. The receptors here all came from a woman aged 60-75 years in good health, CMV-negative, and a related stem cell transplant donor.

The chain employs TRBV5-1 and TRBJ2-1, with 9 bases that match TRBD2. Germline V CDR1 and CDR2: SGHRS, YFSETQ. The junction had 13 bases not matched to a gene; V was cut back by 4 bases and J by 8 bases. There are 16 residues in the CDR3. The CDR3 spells CASSQGGSGGIHEQFF. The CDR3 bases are TGCGCCAGCAGCCAAGGCGGAAGCGGGGGGATCCATGAGCAGTTCTTC.

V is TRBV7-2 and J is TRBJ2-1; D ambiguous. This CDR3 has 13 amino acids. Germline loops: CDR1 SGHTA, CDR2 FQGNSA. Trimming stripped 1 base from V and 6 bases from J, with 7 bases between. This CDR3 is CASSLGGINEQFF. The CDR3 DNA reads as TGTGCCAGCAGCTTAGGAGGCATCAATGAGCAGTTCTTC. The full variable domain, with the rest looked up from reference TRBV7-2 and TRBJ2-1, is GAGVSQSPSNKVTEKGKDVELRCDPISGHTALYWYRQSLGQGLEFLIYFQGNSAPDKSGLPSDRFSAERTGGSVSTLTIQRTQQEDSAVYLCASSLGGINEQFFGPGTRLTVL.

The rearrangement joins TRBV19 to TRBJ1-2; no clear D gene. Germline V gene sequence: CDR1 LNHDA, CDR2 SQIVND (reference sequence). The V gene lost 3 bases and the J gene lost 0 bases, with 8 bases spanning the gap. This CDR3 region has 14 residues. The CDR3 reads CASSIRDSNYGYTF. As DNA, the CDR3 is TGTGCCAGTAGTATCCGGGATTCTAACTATGGCTACACCTTC.

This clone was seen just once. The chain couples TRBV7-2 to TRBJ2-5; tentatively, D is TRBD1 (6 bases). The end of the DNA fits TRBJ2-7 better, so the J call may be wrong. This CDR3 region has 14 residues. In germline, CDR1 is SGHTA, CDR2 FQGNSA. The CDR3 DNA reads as TGTGCCAGCAGCTTTCGGACAGAGTACTACGAGCAGTACTTC. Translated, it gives CASSFRTEYYEQYF.

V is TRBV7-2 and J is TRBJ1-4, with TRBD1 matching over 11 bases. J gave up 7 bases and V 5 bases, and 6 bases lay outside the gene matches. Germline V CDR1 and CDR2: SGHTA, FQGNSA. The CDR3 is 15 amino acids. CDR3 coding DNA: TGTGCCAGCAGCCAGGACAGGGGGCGAGGTGAAAAACTGTTTTTT. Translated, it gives CASSQDRGRGEKLFF. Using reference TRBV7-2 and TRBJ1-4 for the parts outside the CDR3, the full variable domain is GAGVSQSPSNKVTEKGKDVELRCDPISGHTALYWYRQSLGQGLEFLIYFQGNSAPDKSGLPSDRFSAERTGGSVSTLTIQRTQQEDSAVYLCASSQDRGRGEKLFFGSGTQLSVL.

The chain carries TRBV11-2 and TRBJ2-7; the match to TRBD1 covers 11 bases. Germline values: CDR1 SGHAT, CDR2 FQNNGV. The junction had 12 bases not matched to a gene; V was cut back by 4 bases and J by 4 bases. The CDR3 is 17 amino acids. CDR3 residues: CASSWSGGTGGTYEQYF. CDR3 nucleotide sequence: TGTGCCAGCAGCTGGAGCGGGGGGACAGGGGGGACTTACGAGCAGTACTTC.

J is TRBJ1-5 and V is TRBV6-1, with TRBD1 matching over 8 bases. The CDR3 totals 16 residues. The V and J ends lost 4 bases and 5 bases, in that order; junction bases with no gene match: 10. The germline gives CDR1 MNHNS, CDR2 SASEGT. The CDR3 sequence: CASSGGQGGLHQPQHF. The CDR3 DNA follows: TGTGCCAGCAGTGGAGGACAGGGCGGCCTTCATCAGCCCCAGCATTTT.

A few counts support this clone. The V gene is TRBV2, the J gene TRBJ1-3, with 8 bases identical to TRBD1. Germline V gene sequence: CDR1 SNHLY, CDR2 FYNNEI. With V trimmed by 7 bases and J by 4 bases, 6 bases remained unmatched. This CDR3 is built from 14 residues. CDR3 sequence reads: CASTGQGAGNTIYF. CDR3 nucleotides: TGTGCCAGCACCGGACAGGGTGCAGGAAACACCATATATTTT.

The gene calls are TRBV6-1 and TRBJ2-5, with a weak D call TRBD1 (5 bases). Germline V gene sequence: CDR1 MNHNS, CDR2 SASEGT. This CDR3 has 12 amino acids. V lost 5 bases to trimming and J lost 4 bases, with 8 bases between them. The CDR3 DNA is TGTGCCAGCAGTCTAACAGGAGAGACCCAGTACTTC. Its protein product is CASSLTGETQYF.

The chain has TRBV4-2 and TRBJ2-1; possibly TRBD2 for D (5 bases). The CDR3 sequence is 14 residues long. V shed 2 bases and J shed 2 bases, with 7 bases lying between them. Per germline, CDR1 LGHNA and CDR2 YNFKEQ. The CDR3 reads CASSQSGTYNEQFF. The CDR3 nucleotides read TGTGCCAGCAGCCAATCGGGAACCTACAATGAGCAGTTCTTC.

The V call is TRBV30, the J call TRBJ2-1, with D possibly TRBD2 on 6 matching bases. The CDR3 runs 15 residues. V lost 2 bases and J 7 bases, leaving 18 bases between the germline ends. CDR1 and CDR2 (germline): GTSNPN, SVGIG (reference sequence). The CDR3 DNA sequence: TGTGCCTGGAGTCCTCTGCGGGACTCCCTAAATGAGCAGTTCTTC. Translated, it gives CAWSPLRDSLNEQFF.

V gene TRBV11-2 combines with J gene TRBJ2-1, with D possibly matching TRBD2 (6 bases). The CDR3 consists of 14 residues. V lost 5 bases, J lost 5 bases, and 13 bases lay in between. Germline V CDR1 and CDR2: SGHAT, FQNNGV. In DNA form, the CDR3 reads TGTGCCAGCAGCCATAACCGGGGGAACAATGAGCAGTTCTTC. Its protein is CASSHNRGNNEQFF.

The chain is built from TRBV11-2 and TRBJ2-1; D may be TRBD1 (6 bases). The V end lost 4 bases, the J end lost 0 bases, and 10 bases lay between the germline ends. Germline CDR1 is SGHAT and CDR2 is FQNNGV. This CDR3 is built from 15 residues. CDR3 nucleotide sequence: TGTGCCAGCAGCTCTCTACAGGGCTCCTACAATGAGCAGTTCTTC. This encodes CASSSLQGSYNEQFF.

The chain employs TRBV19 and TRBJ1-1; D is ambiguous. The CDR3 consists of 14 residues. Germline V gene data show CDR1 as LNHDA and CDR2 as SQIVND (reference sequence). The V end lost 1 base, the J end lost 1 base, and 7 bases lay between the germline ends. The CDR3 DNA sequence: TGTGCCAGTAGTATAGTACCGGGGAACACTGAAGCTTTCTTT. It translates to CASSIVPGNTEAFF.

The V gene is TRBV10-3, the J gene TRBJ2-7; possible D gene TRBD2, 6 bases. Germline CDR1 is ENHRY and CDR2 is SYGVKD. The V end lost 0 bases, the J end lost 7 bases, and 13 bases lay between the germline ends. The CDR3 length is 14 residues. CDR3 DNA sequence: TGTGCCATCAGTGAGTCGGGCAGGGACTGGGAGCAGTACTTC. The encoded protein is CAISESGRDWEQYF.

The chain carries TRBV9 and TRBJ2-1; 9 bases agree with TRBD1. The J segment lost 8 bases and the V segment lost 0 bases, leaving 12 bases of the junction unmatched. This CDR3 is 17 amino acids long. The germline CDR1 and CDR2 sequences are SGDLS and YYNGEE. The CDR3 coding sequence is TGTGCCAGCAGCGTAGCGCCCCGGACAGGGGATGGGGATGAGCAGTTCTTC. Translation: CASSVAPRTGDGDEQFF.

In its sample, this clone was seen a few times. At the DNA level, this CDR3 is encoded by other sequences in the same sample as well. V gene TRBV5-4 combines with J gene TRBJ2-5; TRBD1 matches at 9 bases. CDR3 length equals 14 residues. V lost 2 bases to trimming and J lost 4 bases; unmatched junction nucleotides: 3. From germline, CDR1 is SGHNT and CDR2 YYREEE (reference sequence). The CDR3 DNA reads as TGTGCCAGCAGCTTACAGGGGGCTGGAGAGACCCAGTACTTC. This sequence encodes CASSLQGAGETQYF.

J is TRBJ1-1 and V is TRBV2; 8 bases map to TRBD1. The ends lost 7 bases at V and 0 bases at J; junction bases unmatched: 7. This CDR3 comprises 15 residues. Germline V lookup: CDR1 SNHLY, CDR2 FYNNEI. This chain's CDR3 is CASKNRGGMNTEAFF. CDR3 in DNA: TGTGCCAGCAAAAACAGGGGGGGTATGAACACTGAAGCTTTCTTT.

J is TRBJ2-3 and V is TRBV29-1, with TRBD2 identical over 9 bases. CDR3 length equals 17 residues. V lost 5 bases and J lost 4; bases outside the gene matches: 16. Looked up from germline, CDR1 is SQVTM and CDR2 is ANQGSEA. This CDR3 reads CSVYPSGVPGGADTQYF. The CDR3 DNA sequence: TGCAGCGTTTACCCTAGCGGGGTTCCTGGCGGCGCAGATACGCAGTATTTT.

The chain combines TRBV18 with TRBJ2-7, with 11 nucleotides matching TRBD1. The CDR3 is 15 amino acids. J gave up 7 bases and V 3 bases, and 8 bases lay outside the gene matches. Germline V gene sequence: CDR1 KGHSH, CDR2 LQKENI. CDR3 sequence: CASSPGGTGGWEQYF. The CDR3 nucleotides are TGTGCCAGCTCACCCGGCGGGACAGGGGGTTGGGAGCAGTACTTC.